The following is a TCR beta chain sequence with its context. This sample was taken from a study of blood T cell repertoires in COVID-19. Germline trimming cut 4 bases from V and 0 bases from J; bases unmatched to any gene: 4. Germline V gene lookup returns CDR1 SGHRS and CDR2 YFSETQ. The CDR3 loop spans 15 amino acids. Sequencing was performed with immunoSEQ multiplex PCR; in TCRdb, only in-frame clones are kept and a portion is missing. This sample carries about 270,000 clones, approximately 90% of them seen once, and the ten largest clones take less than 3.5%. Assignment of participants to cohorts was predicated upon participant-reported clinical history.

The receptor was derived from a middle-aged man who had been exposed to COVID-19. The sample taken for sequencing was PBMCs or T cells enriched from blood (not recorded which). V and J are TRBV5-1 and TRBJ1-3; TRBD1 matches at 7 bases. CDR3: CASSPTGSSGNTIYF. CDR3 coding DNA: TGCGCCAGCAGCCCGACAGGGAGCTCTGGAAACACCATATATTTT.